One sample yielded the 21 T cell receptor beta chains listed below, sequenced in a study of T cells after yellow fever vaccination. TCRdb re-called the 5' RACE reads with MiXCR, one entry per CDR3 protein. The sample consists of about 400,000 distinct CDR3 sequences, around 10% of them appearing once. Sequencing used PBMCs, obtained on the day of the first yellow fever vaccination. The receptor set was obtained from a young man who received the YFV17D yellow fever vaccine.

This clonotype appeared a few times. CDR3 bases: TGTGCCAGCAGCCGCAGGGGTCGCTCCTACGAGCAGTACTTC. This sequence encodes CASSRRGRSYEQYF. The V gene is TRBV6-2 or TRBV6-3, the J gene TRBJ2-7; D is perhaps TRBD1 (6 bases). The ends were cut back, 6 bases at V and 0 bases at J, with 12 bases in the middle. Germline V gene data show CDR1 as MNHEY and CDR2 as SVGEGT. The CDR3 length is 14 residues.

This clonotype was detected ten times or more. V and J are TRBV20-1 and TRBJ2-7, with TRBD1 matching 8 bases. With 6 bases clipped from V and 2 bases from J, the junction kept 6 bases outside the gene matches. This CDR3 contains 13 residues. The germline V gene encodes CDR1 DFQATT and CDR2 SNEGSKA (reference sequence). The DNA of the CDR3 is TGCAGTGCCCGGGACAGGATGACCTACGAGCAGTACTTC. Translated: CSARDRMTYEQYF.

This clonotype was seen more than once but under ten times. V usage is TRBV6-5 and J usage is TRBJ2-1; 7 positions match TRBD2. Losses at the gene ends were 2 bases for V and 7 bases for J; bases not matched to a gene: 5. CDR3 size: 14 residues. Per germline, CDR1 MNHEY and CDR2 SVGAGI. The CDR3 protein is CASSYRTSVNEQFF. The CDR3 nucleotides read TGTGCCAGCAGTTACCGCACTAGCGTAAATGAGCAGTTCTTC.

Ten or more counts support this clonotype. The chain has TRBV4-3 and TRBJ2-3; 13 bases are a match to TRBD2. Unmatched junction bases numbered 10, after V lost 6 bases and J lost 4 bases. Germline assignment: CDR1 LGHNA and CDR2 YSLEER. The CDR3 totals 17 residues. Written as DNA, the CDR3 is TGCGCCAGCAGTGGGACTAGCGGGACGGCGGTGGCAGATACGCAGTATTTT. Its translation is CASSGTSGTAVADTQYF.

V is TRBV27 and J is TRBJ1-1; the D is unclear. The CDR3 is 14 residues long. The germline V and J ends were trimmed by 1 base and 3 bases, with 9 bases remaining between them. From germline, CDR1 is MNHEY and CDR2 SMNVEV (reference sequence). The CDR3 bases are TGTGCCAGCAGTTTATTCAACCAGGACACTGAAGCTTTCTTT. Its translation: CASSLFNQDTEAFF.

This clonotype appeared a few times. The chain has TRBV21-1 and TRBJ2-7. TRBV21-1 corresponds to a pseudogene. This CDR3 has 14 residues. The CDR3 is CASSKRRGLYEQYV. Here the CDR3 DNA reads TGTGCCAGCAGCAAGAGGCGGGGACTCTACGAGCAGTACGTC.

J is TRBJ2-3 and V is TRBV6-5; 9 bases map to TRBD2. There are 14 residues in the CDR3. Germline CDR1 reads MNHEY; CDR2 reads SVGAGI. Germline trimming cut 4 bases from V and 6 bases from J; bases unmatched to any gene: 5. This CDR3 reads CASSSRLAEDTQYF. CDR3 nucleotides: TGTGCCAGCAGTTCGAGACTAGCGGAGGATACGCAGTATTTT.

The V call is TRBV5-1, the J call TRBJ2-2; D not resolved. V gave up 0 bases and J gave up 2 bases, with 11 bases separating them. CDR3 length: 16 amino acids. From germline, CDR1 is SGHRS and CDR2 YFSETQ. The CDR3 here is CASSLVSLRNTGELFF. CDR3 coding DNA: TGCGCCAGCAGCTTGGTGAGCTTAAGAAACACCGGGGAGCTGTTTTTT.

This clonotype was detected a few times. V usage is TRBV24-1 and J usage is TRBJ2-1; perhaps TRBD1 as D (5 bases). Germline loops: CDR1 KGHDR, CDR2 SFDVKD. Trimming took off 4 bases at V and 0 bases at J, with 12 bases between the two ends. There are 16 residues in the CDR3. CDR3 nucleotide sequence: TGTGCCACCAGTGAGCAGGGAAGGGGCTCCTACAATGAGCAGTTCTTC. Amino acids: CATSEQGRGSYNEQFF.

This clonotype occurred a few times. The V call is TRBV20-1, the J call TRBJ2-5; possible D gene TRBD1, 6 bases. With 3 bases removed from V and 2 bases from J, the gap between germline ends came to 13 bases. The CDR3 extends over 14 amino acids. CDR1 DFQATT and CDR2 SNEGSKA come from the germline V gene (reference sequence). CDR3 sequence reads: CSARSRGGQETQYF. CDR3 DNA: TGCAGTGCTAGGTCAAGAGGGGGACAAGAGACCCAGTACTTC.

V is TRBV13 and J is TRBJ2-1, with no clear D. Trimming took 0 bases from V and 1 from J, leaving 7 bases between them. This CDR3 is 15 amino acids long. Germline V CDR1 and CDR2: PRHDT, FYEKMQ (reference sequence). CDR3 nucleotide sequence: TGTGCCAGCAGCTTAGGGTGGAGTTCCTACAATGAGCAGTTCTTC. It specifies CASSLGWSSYNEQFF.

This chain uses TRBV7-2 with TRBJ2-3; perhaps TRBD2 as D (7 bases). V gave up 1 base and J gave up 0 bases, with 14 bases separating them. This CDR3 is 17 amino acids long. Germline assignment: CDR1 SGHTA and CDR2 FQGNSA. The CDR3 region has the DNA TGTGCCAGCAGCTTAGTGAGGGGGGGTACTAGCACAGATACGCAGTATTTT. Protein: CASSLVRGGTSTDTQYF.

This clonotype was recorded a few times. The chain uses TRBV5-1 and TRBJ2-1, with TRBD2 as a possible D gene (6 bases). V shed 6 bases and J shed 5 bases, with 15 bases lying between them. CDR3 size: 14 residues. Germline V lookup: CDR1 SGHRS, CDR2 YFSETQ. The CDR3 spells CASTPGWGDNEQFF. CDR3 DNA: TGCGCCAGCACCCCCGGTTGGGGGGACAATGAGCAGTTCTTC. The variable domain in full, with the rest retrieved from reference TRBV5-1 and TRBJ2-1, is KAGVTQTPRYLIKTRGQQVTLSCSPISGHRSVSWYQQTPGQGLQFLFEYFSETQRNKGNFPGRFSGRQFSNSRSEMNVSTLELGDSALYLCASTPGWGDNEQFFGPGTRLTVL.

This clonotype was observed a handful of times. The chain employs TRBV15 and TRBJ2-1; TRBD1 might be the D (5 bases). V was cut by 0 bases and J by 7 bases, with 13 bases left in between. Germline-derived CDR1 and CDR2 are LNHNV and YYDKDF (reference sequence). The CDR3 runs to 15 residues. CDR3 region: CATSRDQGWGNEQFF. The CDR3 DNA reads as TGTGCCACCAGCAGAGATCAGGGCTGGGGAAATGAGCAGTTCTTC. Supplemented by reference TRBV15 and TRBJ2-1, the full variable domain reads DAMVIQNPRYQVTQFGKPVTLSCSQTLNHNVMYWYQQKSSQAPKLLFHYYDKDFNNEADTPDNFQSRRPNTSFCFLDIRSPGLGDTAMYLCATSRDQGWGNEQFFGPGTRLTVL.

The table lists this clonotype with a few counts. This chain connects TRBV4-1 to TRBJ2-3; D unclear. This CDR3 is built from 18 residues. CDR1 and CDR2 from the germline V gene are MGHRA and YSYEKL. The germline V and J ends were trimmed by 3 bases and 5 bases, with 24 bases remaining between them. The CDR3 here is CASSHGWIRLDRKDTQYF. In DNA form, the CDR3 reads TGCGCCAGCAGCCATGGGTGGATTAGGTTGGATCGAAAAGATACGCAGTATTTT.

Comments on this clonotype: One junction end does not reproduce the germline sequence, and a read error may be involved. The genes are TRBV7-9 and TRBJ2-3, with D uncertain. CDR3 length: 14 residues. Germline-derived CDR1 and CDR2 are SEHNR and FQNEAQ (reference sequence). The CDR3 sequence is CTSSLPRNTDTQYF. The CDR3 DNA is TGTACCAGCAGCTTACCCCGAAACACAGATACGCAGTATTTT.

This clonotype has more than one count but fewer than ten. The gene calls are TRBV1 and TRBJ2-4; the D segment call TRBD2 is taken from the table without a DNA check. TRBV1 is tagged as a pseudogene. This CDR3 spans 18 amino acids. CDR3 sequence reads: CTSSQAPGTSGRGDIQYF. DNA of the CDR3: TGCACCAGCAGCCAAGCCCCGGGGACTAGCGGGCGGGGGGACATTCAGTACTTC.

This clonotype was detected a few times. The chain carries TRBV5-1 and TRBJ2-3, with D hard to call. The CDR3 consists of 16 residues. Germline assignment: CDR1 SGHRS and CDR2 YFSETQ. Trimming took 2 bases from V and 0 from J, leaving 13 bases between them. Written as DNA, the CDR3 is TGCGCCAGCAGCTTACTTATTCGCGAAAGCACAGATACGCAGTATTTT. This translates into CASSLLIRESTDTQYF.

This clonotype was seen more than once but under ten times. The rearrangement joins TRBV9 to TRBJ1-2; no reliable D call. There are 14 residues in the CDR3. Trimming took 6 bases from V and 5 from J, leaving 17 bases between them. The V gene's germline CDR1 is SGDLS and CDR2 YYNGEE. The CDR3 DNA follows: TGTGCCAGCACCAATCCGTCCCCGAGATATGGCTACACCTTC. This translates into CASTNPSPRYGYTF.

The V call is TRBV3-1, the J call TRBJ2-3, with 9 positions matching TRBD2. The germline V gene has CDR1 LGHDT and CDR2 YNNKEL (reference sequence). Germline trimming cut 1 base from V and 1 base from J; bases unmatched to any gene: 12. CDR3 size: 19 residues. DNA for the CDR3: TGTGCCAGCAGCCAAGGAGGTCTAGCGGGGCCTGCACGCACAGATACGCAGTATTTT. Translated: CASSQGGLAGPARTDTQYF.

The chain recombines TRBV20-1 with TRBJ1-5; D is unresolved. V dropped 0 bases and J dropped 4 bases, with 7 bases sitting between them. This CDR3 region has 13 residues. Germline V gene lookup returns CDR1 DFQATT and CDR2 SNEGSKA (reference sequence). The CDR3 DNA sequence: TGCAGTGCTAGAGATCTAGGGAATCAGCCCCAGCATTTT. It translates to CSARDLGNQPQHF.